Listed here is a single TCR beta chain. Many counts were recorded for this clonotype. Its antigen remains undetermined. Nothing much larger sits one base from this clone, and base qualities are not available. CDR1 is given as MNHEY and CDR2 as SMNVEV, both from the germline V gene (reference sequence). V is pared back by 2 bases and J by 4 bases, with 11 bases lying between the germline termini. From the cysteine up to the phenylalanine, the CDR3 has a length of 14 residues. Only the CDR3 DNA is retained, 42 bases long and in frame from the first base. The sequencer was an Illumina HiSeq 2500. Quantitative 5'-RACE with molecular barcodes was used to prepare TCR beta libraries. On the study's bioinformatics: A new computational method, built on a probabilistic model of VDJ rearrangement, was used to identify disease-linked TCR variants. In TCRdb, the public reads were trimmed at Q25 with fastp and aligned with MiXCR, with productive beta chains retained. Rows with one shared CDR3 protein collapse into an entry with the most common genes and DNA. The V and J calls were not made by the authors but by TCRdb's processing. Counted in this sample were around 220,000 distinct CDR3 sequences; 10% of them appeared once. Of the sample, about a fifth falls within the top ten clones.

This entry belongs to a study of CD8 T cells in ankylosing spondylitis (dated by TCRdb to about 2017). With regard to the full study: The study profiled T cell receptor beta repertoires in healthy donors and ankylosing spondylitis patients to find disease-linked TCR variants. The full study cohort comprised about 24 ankylosing spondylitis patients and 85 to 120 healthy donors. Samples of peripheral blood were taken, and for ankylosing spondylitis patients, synovial fluid was collected as well. What the work shows at the level of the full study, not this receptor alone: According to the report, matched synovial fluid samples from ankylosing spondylitis patients were significantly enriched for the disease-linked clones. Blood from ankylosing spondylitis patients appeared to be characterized by a TCR beta motif made up of about 8 highly homologous amino acid variants. In peripheral blood, the disease-linked clones were found at relatively low frequencies and had a CD8+ phenotype. Some motif variants were previously reported in synovial fluid and blood of reactive arthritis patients, suggesting common disease-initiation mechanisms.

Here the chain combines TRBV27 and TRBJ1-2; the D segment cannot be called with confidence. The source is a male donor with ankylosing spondylitis or in good health (not recorded which). Sequencing was carried out using blood, either unsorted or a sorted T cell fraction (not recorded which). Here is the DNA: TGTGCCAGCAGTTTAAGAGGCGGCATCTATGGCTACACCTTC. Translated, it reads CASSLRGGIYGYTF.